The 9 T cell receptor beta chains presented below share a single source sample, sequenced in a study of T cell changes during pregnancy in multiple sclerosis (dated by TCRdb to between 2018 and 2021). Library method: the immunoSEQ multiplex PCR assay. TCRdb mirrors the immuneACCESS table, restricted to in-frame sequences. Some clones are absent from its copies; in checked studies, under half trace to an unresolved V gene, and the reason for the others is unknown. The sample records about 54,000 clones, approximately 92% of which are singletons. The top ten clones comprise 1% to 1.5% of the sample. The sequencing here drew on peripheral blood, taken after pregnancy. The receptor source for this set is a female donor in good health, enrolled as a control in a pregnancy study.

The gene calls are TRBV19 and TRBJ2-5; TRBD1 matches at 7 bases. In germline, CDR1 is LNHDA, CDR2 SQIVND (reference sequence). Trimming cost V 9 bases and J 5 bases; bases outside gene matches: 12. The CDR3 sequence is 14 residues long. CDR3 sequence: CASRPGQRLETQYF. The DNA of the CDR3 is TGTGCCAGCCGGCCGGGACAGAGGTTGGAGACCCAGTACTTC.

This chain links TRBV13 with TRBJ2-2, with 9 bases that match TRBD1. CDR3 length: 18 residues. The junction had 11 bases not matched to a gene; V was cut back by 0 bases and J by 6 bases. Germline CDR1 is PRHDT and CDR2 is FYEKMQ (reference sequence). Written as DNA, the CDR3 is TGTGCCAGCAGCTTAGGAAGAAGGGACAGGGTCCTCCCCGGGGAGCTGTTTTTT. This translates into CASSLGRRDRVLPGELFF.

The V call is TRBV25-1, the J call TRBJ2-1; 8 bases agree with TRBD2. In germline, CDR1 is MGHDK, CDR2 SYGVNS. The CDR3 is 12 residues long. Trimming at V came to 7 bases and at J to 7 bases, leaving 3 bases not matched to a gene. For the CDR3, the DNA is TGTGCCAGCACGGGAGGGGGGAATGAGCAGTTCTTC. Translating gives CASTGGGNEQFF.

The chain uses TRBV5-1 and TRBJ1-3; 8 positions match TRBD1. V dropped 4 bases and J dropped 0; count of bases not matched to a gene: 18. The germline V gene has CDR1 SGHRS and CDR2 YFSETQ. This CDR3 is 20 amino acids long. In nucleotides, the CDR3 is TGCGCCAGCAGCCCACACGGGACAGGACCCCAATATAGCTCTGGAAACACCATATATTTT. This encodes CASSPHGTGPQYSSGNTIYF.

The rearrangement joins TRBV19 to TRBJ1-1; possibly TRBD1 for D (6 bases). The length of the CDR3 is 16 residues. Trimming removed 7 bases from V and 0 bases from J, with 18 bases in between. The germline V gene has CDR1 LNHDA and CDR2 SQIVND (reference sequence). The DNA for the CDR3 is TGTGCCAGTACCGCAGGGGTCATATTCATGAACACTGAAGCTTTCTTT. Its protein product is CASTAGVIFMNTEAFF.

The chain couples TRBV6-6 to TRBJ1-1; D might be TRBD1 (5 bases). The CDR3 length is 15 residues. Germline V lookup: CDR1 MNHNY, CDR2 SVGAGI (reference sequence). Trimming took 5 bases from V and 5 from J, leaving 18 bases between them. The DNA of the CDR3 is TGTGCCAGCAGTCCCAGTGGAGGGGACGGGACTGAAGCTTTCTTT. This codes for CASSPSGGDGTEAFF.

V is TRBV18 and J is TRBJ1-1; 10 bases agree with TRBD1. CDR3 length equals 14 residues. From germline, CDR1 is KGHSH and CDR2 LQKENI. J lost 1 base, V lost 8 bases, and 4 bases had no gene match. The CDR3 sequence: CASRRDRGNTEAFF. The CDR3 nucleotides are TGTGCCAGCCGCCGGGACAGGGGGAACACTGAAGCTTTCTTT. The full variable domain, with the rest looked up from reference TRBV18 and TRBJ1-1, is NAGVMQNPRHLVRRRGQEARLRCSPMKGHSHVYWYRQLPEEGLKFMVYLQKENIIDESGMPKERFSAEFPKEGPSILRIQQVVRGDSAAYFCASRRDRGNTEAFFGQGTRLTVV.

This clone was found once. The chain joins TRBV2 to TRBJ2-7; the D gene is possibly TRBD1 (5 bases). Trimming stripped 6 bases from V and 6 bases from J, with 12 bases between. Germline V CDR1 and CDR2: SNHLY, FYNNEI. This CDR3 has 12 residues. The CDR3, as DNA: TGTGCCAGCAGCTTTGGACATCTCGAGCAGTACTTC. This sequence encodes CASSFGHLEQYF.

The chain employs TRBV4-1 and TRBJ2-1, with D maybe TRBD2 (5 bases). The CDR3 extends over 18 amino acids. From germline, CDR1 is MGHRA and CDR2 YSYEKL. Deletions cut 5 bases from V and 1 base from J, with 21 bases between. The chain's CDR3 is CASSLGPLDGVSYNEQFF. The DNA of the CDR3 is TGCGCCAGCAGCTTGGGCCCCTTAGACGGGGTATCCTACAATGAGCAGTTCTTC.